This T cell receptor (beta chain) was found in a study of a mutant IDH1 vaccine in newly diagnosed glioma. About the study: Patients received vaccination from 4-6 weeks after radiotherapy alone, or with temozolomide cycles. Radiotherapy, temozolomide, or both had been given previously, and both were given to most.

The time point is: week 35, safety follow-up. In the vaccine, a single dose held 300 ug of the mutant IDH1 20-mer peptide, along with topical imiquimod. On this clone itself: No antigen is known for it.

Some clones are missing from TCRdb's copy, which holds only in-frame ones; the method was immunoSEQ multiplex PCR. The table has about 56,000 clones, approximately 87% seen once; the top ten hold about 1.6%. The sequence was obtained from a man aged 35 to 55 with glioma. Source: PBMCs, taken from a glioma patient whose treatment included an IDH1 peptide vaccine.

The CDR3 DNA follows: TGTGCCAGCAGTTCCTACTATACAGGGGAGGCTAATGAAAAACTGTTTTTT. This sequence encodes CASSSYYTGEANEKLFF. V is TRBV27 and J is TRBJ1-4; 7 bases are a match to TRBD1. The germline gives CDR1 MNHEY, CDR2 SMNVEV (reference sequence). The CDR3 has 17 residues. The J segment lost 3 bases and the V segment lost 4 bases, leaving 11 bases of the junction unmatched.